This entry is about one T cell receptor beta chain. This record belongs to a study of shared clonotypes between healthy human individuals. The germline V and J ends were trimmed by 2 bases and 7 bases, with 11 bases remaining between them. Germline CDR1 is MNHEY and CDR2 is SVGAGI. This CDR3 has 13 residues. Sequenced by immunoSEQ multiplex PCR; TCRdb stores in-frame clones only, minus some. The sample includes 2 million to 2.5 million clones, 93% of them seen just once. The chain links TRBV6-5 to TRBJ1-1; D is uncertain. The TCR comes from a man aged 18 to 29 in good health. Some clones in this sample may be carry-over from other donors' samples. Sequenced: naive CD4+ T cells from PBMCs. The subset: CD45RA+ positively selected. The CDR3 here is CASSYRAGDEAFF. CDR3 nucleotides: TGTGCCAGCAGTTACAGGGCAGGAGATGAAGCTTTCTTT.